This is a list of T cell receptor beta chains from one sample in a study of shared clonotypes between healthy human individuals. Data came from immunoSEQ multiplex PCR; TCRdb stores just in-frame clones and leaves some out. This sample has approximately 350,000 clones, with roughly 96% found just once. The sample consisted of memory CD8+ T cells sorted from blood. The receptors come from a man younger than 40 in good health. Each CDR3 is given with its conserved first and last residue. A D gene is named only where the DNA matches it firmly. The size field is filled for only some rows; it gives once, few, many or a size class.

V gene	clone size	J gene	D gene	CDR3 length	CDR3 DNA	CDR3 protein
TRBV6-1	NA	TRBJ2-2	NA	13	TGTGCCAGCAGTGAAGAGGGAGGCGGGGAGCTGTTTTTT	CASSEEGGGELFF
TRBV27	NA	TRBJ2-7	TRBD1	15	TGTGCCAGCAGTTTGTCGGGACAGGGGTATCAAGAGCAGTACTTC	CASSLSGQGYQEQYF
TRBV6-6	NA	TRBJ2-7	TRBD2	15	TGTGCCAGCAGTGCCACTAGCGGGGTCTCCTACGAGCAGTACTTC	CASSATSGVSYEQYF
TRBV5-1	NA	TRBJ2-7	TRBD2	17	TGCGCCAGCAGCCATAACCCTGGGACTAGCGGCTCCTACGAGCAGTACTTC	CASSHNPGTSGSYEQYF
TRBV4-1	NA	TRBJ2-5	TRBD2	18	TGCGCCAGCAGCCAAGCGCCTAGCGGGAGGGCGTACCAAGAGACCCAGTACTTC	CASSQAPSGRAYQETQYF
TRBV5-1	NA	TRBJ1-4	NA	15	TGCGCCAGCAGCTTGGGTTCAGCAACTAATGAAAAACTGTTTTTT	CASSLGSATNEKLFF
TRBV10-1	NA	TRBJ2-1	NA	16	TGCGCCAGCAGTGAGTCTCCCGGTAGCTCCTACAATGAGCAGTTCTTC	CASSESPGSSYNEQFF
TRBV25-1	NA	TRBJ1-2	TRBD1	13	TGTGCCAGCAGCAGGGGGGGCCGGGGTGGCTACACCTTC	CASSRGGRGGYTF
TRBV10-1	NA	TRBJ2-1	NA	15	TGCGCCAGCAGTGAGCGGCAGCGCTCCTACAATGAGCAGTTCTTC	CASSERQRSYNEQFF
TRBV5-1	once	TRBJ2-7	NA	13	TGCGCCAGCGGAATCGACAGTCCCTACGAGCAGTACTTC	CASGIDSPYEQYF
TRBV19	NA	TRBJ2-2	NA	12	TGTGCCAGTAGTATAGGCGGGGGGGAGCTGTTTTTT	CASSIGGGELFF
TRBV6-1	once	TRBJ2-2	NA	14	TGTGCCAGCACCGGGCGGGATCGTACCGGGGAGCTGTTTTTT	CASTGRDRTGELFF
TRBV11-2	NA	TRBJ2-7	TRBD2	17	TGTGCCAGCAGTTTCCCTCTACTAGCGGGAGTGGCCTACGAGCAGTACTTC	CASSFPLLAGVAYEQYF
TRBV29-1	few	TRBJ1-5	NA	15	TGCAGCGTGACATCCGGGACACTTATTAATCAGCCCCAGCATTTT	CSVTSGTLINQPQHF
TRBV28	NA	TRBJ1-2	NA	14	TGTGCCAGCAGTTTATATCCAGGGATGGGTGGCTACACCTTC	CASSLYPGMGGYTF
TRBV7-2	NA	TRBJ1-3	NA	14	TGTGCCAGCAGCCCCAACAGGGCTGGAAACACCATATATTTT	CASSPNRAGNTIYF
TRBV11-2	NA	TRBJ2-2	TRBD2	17	TGTGCCAGCAGCTTAAGCGGGAGGAGAGGGGACACCGGGGAGCTGTTTTTT	CASSLSGRRGDTGELFF
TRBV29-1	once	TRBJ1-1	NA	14	TGCAGCGTTGCTGGGAGATTGGGGACCCTTGAAGCTTTCTTT	CSVAGRLGTLEAFF
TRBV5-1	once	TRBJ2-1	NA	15	TGCGCCAGCAGCCCTGGGCAGAGCTCCTACAATGAGCAGTTCTTC	CASSPGQSSYNEQFF
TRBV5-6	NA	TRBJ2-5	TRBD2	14	TGTGCCAGCAGCCCAGGACTAGCCCAAGAGACCCAGTACTTC	CASSPGLAQETQYF
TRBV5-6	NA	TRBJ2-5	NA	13	TGTGCCAGCAGCGGATTCAGCGCCTGGGCCCAGTACTTC	CASSGFSAWAQYF
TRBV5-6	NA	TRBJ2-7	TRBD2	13	TGTGCCAGCAGCTTACTAGCGGCCTACGAGCAGTACTTC	CASSLLAAYEQYF
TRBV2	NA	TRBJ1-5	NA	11	TGTGCCAGCAGTGACGGTCAGCCCCAGCATTTT	CASSDGQPQHF
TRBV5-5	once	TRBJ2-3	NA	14	TGTGCCAGCAACCCTCAGGTTTCCACAGATACGCAGTATTTT	CASNPQVSTDTQYF
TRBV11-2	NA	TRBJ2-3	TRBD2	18	TGTGCCAGCAGCCCCCCCCCACGGCGCGGGAGGGCCTGGGATACGCAGTATTTT	CASSPPPRRGRAWDTQYF
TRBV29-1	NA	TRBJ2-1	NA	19	TGCAGCGTTGAAGGGGTGTCTAGCGTTCTCTGGAGCTCCTACAATGAGCAGTTCTTC	CSVEGVSSVLWSSYNEQFF
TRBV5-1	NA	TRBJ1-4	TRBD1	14	TGCGCCAGCAACACGGGACAGCCCGGGGAAAAACTGTTTTTT	CASNTGQPGEKLFF
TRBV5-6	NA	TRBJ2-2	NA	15	TGTGCCAGCAGTTACGACAGGCTGAACACCGGGGAGCTGTTTTTT	CASSYDRLNTGELFF
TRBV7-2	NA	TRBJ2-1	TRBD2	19	TGTGCCAGCAGCTTAGCGTTCGGGAGGACCTCCTCAAAATACAATGAGCAGTTCTTC	CASSLAFGRTSSKYNEQFF
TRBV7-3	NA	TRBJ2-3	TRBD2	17	TGTGCCAGCAGCTTAAGGCGTAGCGGGATACCCACAGATACGCAGTATTTT	CASSLRRSGIPTDTQYF
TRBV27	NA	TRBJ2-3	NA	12	TGTGCCAGCAGTCCCGGCACAGATACGCAGTATTTT	CASSPGTDTQYF
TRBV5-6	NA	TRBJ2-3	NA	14	TGTGCCAGCAGAAAGGTTCGGGTAACAGATACGCAGTATTTT	CASRKVRVTDTQYF
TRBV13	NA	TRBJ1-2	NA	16	TGTGCCAGCAGCTTAGGCCTACCCTCGGGTATTAATGGCTACACCTTC	CASSLGLPSGINGYTF
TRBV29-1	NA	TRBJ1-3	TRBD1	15	TGCAGCGTTGAAGATAACGGGACAGACGGAAACACCATATATTTT	CSVEDNGTDGNTIYF
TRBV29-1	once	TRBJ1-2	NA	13	TGCAGCGTTGTTTCAGGGGTTAACTATGGCTACACCTTC	CSVVSGVNYGYTF
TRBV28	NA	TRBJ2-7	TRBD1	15	TGTGCCAGCAGGGAAACAGGGGCCCTCTCCTACGAGCAGTACTTC	CASRETGALSYEQYF
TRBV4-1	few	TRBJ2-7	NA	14	TGCGCCAGCAGCCAGTGGAGTTCCTCCTACGAGCAGTACTTC	CASSQWSSSYEQYF
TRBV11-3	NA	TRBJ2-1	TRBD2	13	TGTGCCAGCAGCTTTACGGGGGGGAATGAGCAGTTCTTC	CASSFTGGNEQFF
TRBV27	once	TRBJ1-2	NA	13	TGTGCCAGCAGTGAGGGCCCATTCTATGGCTACACCTTC	CASSEGPFYGYTF
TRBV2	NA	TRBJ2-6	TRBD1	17	TGTGCCAGCAGGGACGGACAGGATAGCTCTGGGGCCAACGTCCTGACTTTC	CASRDGQDSSGANVLTF
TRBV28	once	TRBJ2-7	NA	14	TGTGCCAGCAGGTCCCAGGGAGGGGGCTACGAGCAGTACTTC	CASRSQGGGYEQYF